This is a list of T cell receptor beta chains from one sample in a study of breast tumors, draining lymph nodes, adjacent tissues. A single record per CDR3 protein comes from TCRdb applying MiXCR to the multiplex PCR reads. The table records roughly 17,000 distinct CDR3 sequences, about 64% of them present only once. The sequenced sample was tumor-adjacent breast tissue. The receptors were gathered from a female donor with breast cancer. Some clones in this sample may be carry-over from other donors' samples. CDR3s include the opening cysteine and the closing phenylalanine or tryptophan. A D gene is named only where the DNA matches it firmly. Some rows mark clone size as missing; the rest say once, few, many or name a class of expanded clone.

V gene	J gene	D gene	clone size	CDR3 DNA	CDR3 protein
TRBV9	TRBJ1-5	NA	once	TGTGCCAGCAGCGTGGGGGCGGATAGCAATCAGCCCCAGCATTTT	CASSVGADSNQPQHF
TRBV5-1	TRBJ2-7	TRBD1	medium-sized	TGCGCCAGCAGCCTGGACAGGGTGAAATACGAGCAGTACTTC	CASSLDRVKYEQYF
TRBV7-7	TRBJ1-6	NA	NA	TGTGCTAGCAGCCCCCTCCACTTT	CASSPLHF
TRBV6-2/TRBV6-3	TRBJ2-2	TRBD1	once	TGTGCCAGCGGGGACAGAGCCAACACCGGGGAGCTGTTTTTT	CASGDRANTGELFF
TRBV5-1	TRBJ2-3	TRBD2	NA	TGCGCCAGCAGCTTGACTAGCGGGAGACAAGATACGCAGTATTTT	CASSLTSGRQDTQYF
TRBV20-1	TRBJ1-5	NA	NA	TGCAGTGCCCGGAAAGGGATTCAGCCCCAGCATTTT	CSARKGIQPQHF
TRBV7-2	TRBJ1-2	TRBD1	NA	TGTGCCAGCAGCTTACAGGGGGCGTTGTGTGGCTACACCTTC	CASSLQGALCGYTF
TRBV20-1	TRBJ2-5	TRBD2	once	TGCAGTGCTAGAGTTTTCGGGGGGGAAGAGACCCAGTACTTC	CSARVFGGEETQYF
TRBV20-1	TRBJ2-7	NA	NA	TGCAGTGTTTCGCCGGGACACGACTACGAGCAGTACTTC	CSVSPGHDYEQYF
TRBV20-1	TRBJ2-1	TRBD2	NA	TGCAGTGCTAGGTGGACTAGCGGGAGAAATGAGCAGTTCTTC	CSARWTSGRNEQFF